This T cell receptor beta chain was retrieved from a study of blood T cell repertoires in COVID-19. V was trimmed by 4 bases and J by 3 bases, leaving 8 bases between them. CDR1 and CDR2 from the germline V gene are SGHRS and YFSETQ. The CDR3 length is 12 residues. Cohort assignment relied on participant-reported clinical history. In the original workflow: By means of reference gene primer amplification, nucleated cell counts were estimated. Generated by immunoSEQ multiplex PCR, the TCRdb table keeps only in-frame clones and is missing some. V and J calls plus clone size are reproduced from that table; the DNA served to infer D and trimming. The profile shows about 370,000 clones, 80% to 90% of them singletons.

The sample comprised PBMCs or T cells enriched from blood (not recorded which). The V and J genes are TRBV5-1 and TRBJ2-7, with a tentative D call TRBD1 (5 bases). The TCR was taken from a man aged 18 to 30 who had recovered from COVID-19. The CDR3 DNA sequence: TGCGCCAGCAGCAGGCAGGGCTACGAGCAGTACTTC. Its protein product is CASSRQGYEQYF.